A single sample gave rise to the 3 T cell receptor beta chains below, sequenced in a study of T-cell memory formation after mild COVID-19 (dated by TCRdb to the early 2020s). Libraries were prepared through 5' RACE. Data came from an Illumina NovaSeq 6000. Using fastp trimming at Q25 and MiXCR clonotype assembly, TCRdb reanalyzed the public sequencing data and kept in-frame beta chains. Under each unique CDR3 protein, matching rows form one entry showing the most common genes and DNA. Present in this sample are roughly 110,000 distinct CDR3 sequences, over 13% of which were seen just once. The ten largest make up less than 40% of the sample. The sequencing input was PBMCs or a T cell subset sorted from them (not recorded which). The receptors come from a man aged 18 to 35 who had mild COVID-19 (a few samples of this study predate the infection). The sample titles of this study are shuffled in the database, so cell type and time point are left out; the donor was told from shared clones.

This clonotype was seen only a few times. This sequence joins TRBV7-9 and TRBJ2-5; TRBD2 agrees at 13 bases. The J segment lost 4 bases and the V segment lost 5 bases, leaving 7 bases of the junction unmatched. The CDR3 runs 16 residues. Germline V gives CDR1 SEHNR, CDR2 FQNEAQ (reference sequence). The CDR3 reads CASSTTSGGAPETQYF. The CDR3 nucleotides read TGTGCCAGCAGCACTACTAGCGGGGGGGCCCCAGAGACCCAGTACTTC.

The DNA of the CDR3 is TGTGCCAGCAGTTCGACAGGGGGCTGGGAGACCCAGTACTTC. Protein product: CASSSTGGWETQYF. The chain employs TRBV12-3 or TRBV12-4 and TRBJ2-5; 10 bases match TRBD1. This CDR3 is 14 amino acids long. V gave up 4 bases and J gave up 5 bases; unmatched junction bases: 4.

This clonotype was seen repeatedly, ten times or more. The V call is TRBV20-1, the J call TRBJ2-7; 8 bases are shared with TRBD2. The CDR3 loop spans 13 amino acids. Trimming cost V 6 bases and J 6 bases; bases outside gene matches: 10. Germline CDR1 and CDR2: DFQATT and SNEGSKA (reference sequence). The CDR3 nucleotides read TGCAGTGCGACTCCTTGGCGGGGGGCCGAGCAGTACTTC. This sequence encodes CSATPWRGAEQYF.